This T cell receptor (beta chain) was recorded in a study of blood T cell repertoires in COVID-19. Per the germline V gene, CDR1 is SGHDN and CDR2 is FVKESK. Trimming pared 1 base from V and 7 bases from J, leaving 10 bases between. The CDR3 totals 13 residues. Sequenced by immunoSEQ multiplex PCR; TCRdb stores in-frame clones only, minus some. This repertoire shows about 170,000 clones, about 83% found once; its top ten account for roughly 2%. The sequenced sample consisted of peripheral blood. The chain employs TRBV14 and TRBJ1-1; maybe TRBD1 (5 bases). This sequence originates from an elderly woman with acute or convalescent COVID-19. The CDR3 region is CASSQGFGGEAFF. CDR3 sequence (DNA): TGTGCCAGCAGCCAAGGGTTCGGGGGTGAAGCTTTCTTT.